This T cell receptor (beta chain) was recorded in a study of technical replicates of blood from several donors. Germline V CDR1 and CDR2: MNHEY, SMNVEV (reference sequence). This CDR3 has 14 amino acids. The V end lost 2 bases, the J end lost 4 bases, and 11 bases lay between the germline ends. This clone was counted a single time. Only in-frame clones appear in the TCRdb table, and some are missing; sequencing was by immunoSEQ multiplex PCR. The data contain about 80,000 clones, roughly 96% of them singletons. The genes are TRBV27 and TRBJ1-2; TRBD1 is a possible D gene (6 bases). Sequenced material: T cells isolated from PBMCs. This TCR came from a human donor in good health. The CDR3 nucleotides read TGTGCCAGCAGTTTAGGGCAGGGGATCTATGGCTACACCTTC. This translates into CASSLGQGIYGYTF.